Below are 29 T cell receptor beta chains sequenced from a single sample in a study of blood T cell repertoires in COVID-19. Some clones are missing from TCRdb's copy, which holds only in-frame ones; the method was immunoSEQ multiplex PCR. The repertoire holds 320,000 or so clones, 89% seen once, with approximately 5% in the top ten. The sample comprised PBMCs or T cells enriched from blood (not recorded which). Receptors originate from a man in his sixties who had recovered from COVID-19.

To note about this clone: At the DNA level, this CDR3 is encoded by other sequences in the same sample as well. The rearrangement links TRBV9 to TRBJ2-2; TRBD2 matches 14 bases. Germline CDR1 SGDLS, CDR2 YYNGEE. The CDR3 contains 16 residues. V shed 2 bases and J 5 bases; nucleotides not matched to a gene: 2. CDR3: CASSVRLAGGTGELFF. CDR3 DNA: TGTGCCAGCAGCGTTCGACTAGCGGGAGGGACCGGGGAGCTGTTTTTT.

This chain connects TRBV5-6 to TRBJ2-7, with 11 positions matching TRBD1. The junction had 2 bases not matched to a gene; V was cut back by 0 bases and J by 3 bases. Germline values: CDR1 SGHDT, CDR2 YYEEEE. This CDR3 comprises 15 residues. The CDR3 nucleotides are TGTGCCAGCAGCTTGGTGGGACAGGGGGTCTACGAGCAGTACTTC. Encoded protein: CASSLVGQGVYEQYF.

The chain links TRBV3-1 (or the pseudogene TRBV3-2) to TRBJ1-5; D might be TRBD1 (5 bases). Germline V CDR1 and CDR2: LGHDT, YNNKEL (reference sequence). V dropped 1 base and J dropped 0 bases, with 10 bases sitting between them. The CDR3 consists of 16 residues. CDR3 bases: TGTGCCAGCAGCCAAGGACAGCGGGGTAGCAATCAGCCCCAGCATTTT. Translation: CASSQGQRGSNQPQHF.

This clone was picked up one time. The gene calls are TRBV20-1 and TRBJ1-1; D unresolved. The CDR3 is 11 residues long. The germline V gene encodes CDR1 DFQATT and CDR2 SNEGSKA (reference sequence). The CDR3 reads CRQKLNTEAFF. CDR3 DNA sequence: TGCAGACAAAAATTGAACACTGAAGCTTTCTTT.

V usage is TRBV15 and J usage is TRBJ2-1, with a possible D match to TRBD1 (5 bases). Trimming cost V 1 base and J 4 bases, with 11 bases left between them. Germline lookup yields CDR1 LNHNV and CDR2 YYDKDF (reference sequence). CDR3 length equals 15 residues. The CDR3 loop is CATSRGPQGYNEQFF. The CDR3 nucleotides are TGTGCCACCAGCAGAGGACCTCAGGGATACAATGAGCAGTTCTTC.

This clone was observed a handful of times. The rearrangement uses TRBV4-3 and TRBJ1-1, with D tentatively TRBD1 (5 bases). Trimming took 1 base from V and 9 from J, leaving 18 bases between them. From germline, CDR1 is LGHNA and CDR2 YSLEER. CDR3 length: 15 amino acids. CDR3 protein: CASSQVQGADKQAFF. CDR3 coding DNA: TGCGCCAGCAGCCAAGTTCAAGGGGCGGATAAGCAAGCTTTCTTT.

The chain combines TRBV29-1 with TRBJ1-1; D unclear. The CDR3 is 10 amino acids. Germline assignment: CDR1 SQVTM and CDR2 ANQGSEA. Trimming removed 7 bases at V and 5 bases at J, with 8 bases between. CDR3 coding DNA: TGCAGCGGCGTAGTTACTGAAGCTTTCTTT. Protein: CSGVVTEAFF.

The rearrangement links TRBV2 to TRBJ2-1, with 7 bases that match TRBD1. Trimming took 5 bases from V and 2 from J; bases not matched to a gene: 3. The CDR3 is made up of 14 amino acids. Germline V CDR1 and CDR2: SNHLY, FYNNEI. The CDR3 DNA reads TGTGCCAGCAGTACCGGGACAGCCTACAATGAGCAGTTCTTC. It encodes CASSTGTAYNEQFF.

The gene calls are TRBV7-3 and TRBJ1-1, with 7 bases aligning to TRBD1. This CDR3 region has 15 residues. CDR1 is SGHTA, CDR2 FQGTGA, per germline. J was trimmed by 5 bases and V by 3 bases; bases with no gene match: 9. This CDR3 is CASSLEGAGGTEAFF. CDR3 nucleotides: TGTGCCAGCAGCTTGGAGGGGGCAGGGGGAACTGAAGCTTTCTTT.

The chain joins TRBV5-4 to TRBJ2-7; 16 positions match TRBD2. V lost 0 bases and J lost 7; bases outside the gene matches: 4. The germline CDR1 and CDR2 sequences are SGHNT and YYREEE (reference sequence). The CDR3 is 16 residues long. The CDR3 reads CASSLGGTSGRGEQYF. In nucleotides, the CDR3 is TGTGCCAGCAGCTTGGGAGGGACTAGCGGGAGGGGGGAGCAGTACTTC.

For the CDR3, the DNA is TGTGCCAGCAGTGAAATCCCCGCGATAGACTACAATGAGCAGTTCTTC. It yields the protein CASSEIPAIDYNEQFF. The V and J genes are TRBV2 and TRBJ2-1; D unclear. CDR3 length: 16 amino acids. Germline V CDR1 and CDR2: SNHLY, FYNNEI. With 2 bases removed from V and 3 bases from J, the gap between germline ends came to 14 bases.

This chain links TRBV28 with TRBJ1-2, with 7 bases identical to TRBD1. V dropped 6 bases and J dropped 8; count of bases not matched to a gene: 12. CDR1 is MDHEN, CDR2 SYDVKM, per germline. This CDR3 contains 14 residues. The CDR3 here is CASRRSTGVRGYTF. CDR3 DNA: TGTGCCAGCAGGCGATCCACAGGGGTTCGCGGCTACACCTTC.

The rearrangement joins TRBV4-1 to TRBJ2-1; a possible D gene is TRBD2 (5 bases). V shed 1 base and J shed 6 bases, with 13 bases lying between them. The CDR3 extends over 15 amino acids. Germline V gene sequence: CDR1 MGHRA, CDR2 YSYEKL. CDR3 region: CASSQGTGLGNEQFF. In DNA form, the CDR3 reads TGCGCCAGCAGCCAAGGGACTGGATTAGGCAATGAGCAGTTCTTC.

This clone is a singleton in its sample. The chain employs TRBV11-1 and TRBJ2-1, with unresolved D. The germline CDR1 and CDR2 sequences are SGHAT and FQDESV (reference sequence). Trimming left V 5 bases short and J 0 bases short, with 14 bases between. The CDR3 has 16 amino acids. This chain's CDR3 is CASSLLPGSSYNEQFF. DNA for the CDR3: TGTGCCAGCAGCCTATTACCGGGTAGCTCCTACAATGAGCAGTTCTTC.

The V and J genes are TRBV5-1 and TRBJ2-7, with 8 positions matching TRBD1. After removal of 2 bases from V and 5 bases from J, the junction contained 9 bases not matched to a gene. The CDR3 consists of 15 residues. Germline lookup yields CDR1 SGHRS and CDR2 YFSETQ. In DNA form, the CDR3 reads TGCGCCAGCAGCTTAGGGGCAGGGGGCTTTGACGAGCAGTACTTC. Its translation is CASSLGAGGFDEQYF.

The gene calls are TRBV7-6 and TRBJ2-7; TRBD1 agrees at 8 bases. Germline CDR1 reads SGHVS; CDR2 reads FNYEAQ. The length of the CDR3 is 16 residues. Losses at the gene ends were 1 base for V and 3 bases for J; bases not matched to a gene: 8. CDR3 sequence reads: CASSLVGQGSGYEQYF. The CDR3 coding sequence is TGTGCCAGCAGCTTAGTAGGACAGGGTTCGGGCTACGAGCAGTACTTC.

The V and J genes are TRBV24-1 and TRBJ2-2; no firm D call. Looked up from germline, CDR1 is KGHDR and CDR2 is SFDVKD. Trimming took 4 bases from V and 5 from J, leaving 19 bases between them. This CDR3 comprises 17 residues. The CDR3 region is CATSDTVGLVHTGELFF. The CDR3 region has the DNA TGTGCCACCAGTGACACTGTTGGGCTTGTCCATACCGGGGAGCTGTTTTTT.

CDR3 loop: CASSLAQGQDEQFF. In DNA form, the CDR3 reads TGTGCCAGCAGCTTGGCCCAGGGTCAGGATGAGCAGTTCTTC. This rearrangement joins TRBV5-4 to TRBJ2-1; D is possibly TRBD1 (5 bases). In germline, CDR1 is SGHNT, CDR2 YYREEE (reference sequence). The CDR3 covers 14 residues. Trimming removed 0 bases at V and 8 bases at J, with 12 bases between. Drawing the rest from reference TRBV5-4 and TRBJ2-1, the complete variable domain is ETGVTQSPTHLIKTRGQQVTLRCSSQSGHNTVSWYQQALGQGPQFIFQYYREEENGRGNFPPRFSGLQFPNYSSELNVNALELDDSALYLCASSLAQGQDEQFFGPGTRLTVL.

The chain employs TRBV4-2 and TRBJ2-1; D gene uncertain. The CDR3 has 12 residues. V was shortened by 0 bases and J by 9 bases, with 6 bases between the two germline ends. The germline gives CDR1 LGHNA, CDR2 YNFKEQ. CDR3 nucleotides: TGTGCCAGCAGCCAAGATCTAGGTGAGCAGTTCTTC. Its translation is CASSQDLGEQFF.

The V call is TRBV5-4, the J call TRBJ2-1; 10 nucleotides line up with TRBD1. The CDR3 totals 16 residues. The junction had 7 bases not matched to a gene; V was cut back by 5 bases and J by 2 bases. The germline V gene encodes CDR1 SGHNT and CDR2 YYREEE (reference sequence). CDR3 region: CASSRLDRGAYNEQFF. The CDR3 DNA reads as TGTGCCAGCAGTCGCCTGGACAGGGGGGCCTACAATGAGCAGTTCTTC.

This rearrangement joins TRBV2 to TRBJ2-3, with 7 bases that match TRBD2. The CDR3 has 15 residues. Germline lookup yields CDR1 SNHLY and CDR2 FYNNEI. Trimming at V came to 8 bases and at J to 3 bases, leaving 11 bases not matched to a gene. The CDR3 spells CASQWAGVATDTQYF. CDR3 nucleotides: TGTGCCAGCCAATGGGCGGGAGTAGCTACAGATACGCAGTATTTT.

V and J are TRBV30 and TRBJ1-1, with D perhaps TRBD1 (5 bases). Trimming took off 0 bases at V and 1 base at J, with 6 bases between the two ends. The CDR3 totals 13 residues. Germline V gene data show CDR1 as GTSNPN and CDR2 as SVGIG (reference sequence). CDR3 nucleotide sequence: TGTGCCTGGAGTGTGACAGAGAACACTGAAGCTTTCTTT. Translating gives CAWSVTENTEAFF.

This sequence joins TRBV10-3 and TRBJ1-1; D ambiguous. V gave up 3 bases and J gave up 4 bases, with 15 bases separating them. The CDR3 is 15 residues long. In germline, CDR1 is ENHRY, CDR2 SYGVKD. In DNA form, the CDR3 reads TGTGCCATCAGTGATTCTGGACTGTATACCACTGAAGCTTTCTTT. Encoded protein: CAISDSGLYTTEAFF.

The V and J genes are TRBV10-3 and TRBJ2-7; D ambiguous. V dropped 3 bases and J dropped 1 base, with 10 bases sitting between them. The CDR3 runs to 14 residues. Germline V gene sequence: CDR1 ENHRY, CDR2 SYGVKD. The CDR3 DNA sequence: TGTGCCATCAGTGACGAGGTTCCTTCCTACGAGCAGTACTTC. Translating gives CAISDEVPSYEQYF.

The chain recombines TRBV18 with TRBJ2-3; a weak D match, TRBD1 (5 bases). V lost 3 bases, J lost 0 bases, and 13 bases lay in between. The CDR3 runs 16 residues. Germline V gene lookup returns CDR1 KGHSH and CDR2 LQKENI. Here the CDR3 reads CASSPPQGTSTDTQYF. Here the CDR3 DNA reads TGTGCCAGCTCACCCCCGCAGGGCACCAGCACAGATACGCAGTATTTT.

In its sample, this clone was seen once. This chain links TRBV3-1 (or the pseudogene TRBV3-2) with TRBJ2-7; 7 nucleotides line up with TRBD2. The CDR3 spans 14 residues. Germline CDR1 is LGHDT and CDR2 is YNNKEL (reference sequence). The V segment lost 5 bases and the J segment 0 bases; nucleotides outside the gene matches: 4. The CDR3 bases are TGTGCCAGCAGCTGGGGAGGGAGCTCCTACGAGCAGTACTTC. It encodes CASSWGGSSYEQYF.

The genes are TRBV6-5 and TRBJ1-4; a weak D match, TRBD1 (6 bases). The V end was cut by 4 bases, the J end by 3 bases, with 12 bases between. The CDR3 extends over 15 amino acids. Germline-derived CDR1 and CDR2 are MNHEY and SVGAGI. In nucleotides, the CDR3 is TGTGCCAGCAGTTCCCAGGGGCTAGCTAATGAAAAACTGTTTTTT. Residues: CASSSQGLANEKLFF.

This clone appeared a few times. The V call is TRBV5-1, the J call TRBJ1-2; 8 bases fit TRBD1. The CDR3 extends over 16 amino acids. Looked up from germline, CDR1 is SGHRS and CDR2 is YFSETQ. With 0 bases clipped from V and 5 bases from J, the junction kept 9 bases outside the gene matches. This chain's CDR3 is CASSLDTTGGLYGYTF. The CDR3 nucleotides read TGCGCCAGCAGCTTGGACACTACAGGGGGTTTATATGGCTACACCTTC.

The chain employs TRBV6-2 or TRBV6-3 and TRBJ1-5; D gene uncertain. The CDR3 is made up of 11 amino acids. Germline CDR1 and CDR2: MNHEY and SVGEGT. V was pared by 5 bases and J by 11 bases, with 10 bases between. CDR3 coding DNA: TGTGCCAGCAGTCAGAGGGAGGCCCAGCATTTT. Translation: CASSQREAQHF.